The sequence of this T cell receptor (beta chain) was determined in a study of cytomegalovirus exposure and HLA in healthy donors. The CDR3 extends over 14 amino acids. CDR1 is MDHEN, CDR2 SYDVKM, per germline. Trimming took off 5 bases at V and 4 bases at J, with 11 bases between the two ends. The PCR had 60 Vbeta and 13 Jbeta primers. The protocol was immunoSEQ multiplex PCR, while the TCRdb copy is restricted to in-frame clones and leaves out a portion. The table lists around 150,000 clones, over 80% of them singletons. Remarks on this clone: Its antigen is still unknown.

Overall study findings and caveats: Later work showed greater clonal expansion in HLA-associated TCR beta chains than in equally common others. A list of roughly 160 TCR beta chains associated with cytomegalovirus was given. The likely origin of a cluster of highly shared sequence variants was a sequencing artifact. As a later analysis revealed, the rate of TCR association differed by HLA locus, with DRB1 most and HLA-C fewest.

V gene TRBV28 combines with J gene TRBJ2-2; D is perhaps TRBD1 (5 bases). The sequencing input was PBMCs. The sequence came from a young woman in good health and CMV-seronegative. The CDR3 DNA follows: TGTGCCAGCAGTCCGCCGACAGTCACCGGGGAGCTGTTTTTT. As protein: CASSPPTVTGELFF.